This T cell receptor (beta chain) appears in the sequencing data of a study of T cell responses to AZD1222 COVID-19 vaccine. Study-level results: Spike regions recognized by vaccine-associated CD4 TCRs spanned the protein, led by 160-218 and 743-854. Repertoire sampling occurred only after the peak T cell response.

V was cut by 0 bases and J by 0 bases, with 9 bases left in between. The germline CDR1 and CDR2 sequences are KGHDR and SFDVKD. The CDR3 sequence is 16 residues long. This clone was seen a single time. Its antigen is unidentified. Generated by immunoSEQ multiplex PCR, the TCRdb table keeps only in-frame clones and is missing some. The repertoire consists of about 94,000 clones, with less than 85% occurring once and the leading ten covering 4.5%. The V gene is TRBV24-1, the J gene TRBJ2-3; D is perhaps TRBD2 (6 bases). The receptor was derived from an adult who received the AZD1222 COVID-19 vaccine. The sequences come from peripheral blood, collected 28 days after the second AZD1222 dose. The CDR3 sequence: CATSDLDGGSTDTQYF. In DNA form, the CDR3 reads TGTGCCACCAGTGATTTGGACGGGGGTAGCACAGATACGCAGTATTTT.